The 22 T cell receptor beta chains below were found in one sample sequenced in a study of read filtering for tumor transcriptome and immune sequencing. The library was built from around 400 ng RNA with molecular barcoded adaptors for alpha/delta and beta/gamma chains. TCRdb re-analysed the reads in MiXCR, keeping a single row per CDR3 protein. The sample consists of roughly 68,000 distinct CDR3 sequences, more than 11% of them appearing once. Sample: a population of CD138-negative cells sorted from bone marrow. These receptors came from a donor aged 40 or over with multiple myeloma.

The rearrangement uses TRBV2 and TRBJ1-2; D remains unclear. Between the trimmed V and J ends, which lost 4 bases and 6 bases, there was a span of 9 bases. Germline V gene sequence: CDR1 SNHLY, CDR2 FYNNEI. The CDR3 has 12 residues. CDR3: CASSGGFDGYTF. In DNA, the CDR3 is TGTGCCAGCAGTGGAGGGTTTGATGGCTACACCTTC.

This clonotype was seen repeatedly, ten times or more. The chain uses TRBV4-3 and TRBJ2-6; 9 bases are shared with TRBD1. The CDR3 has 18 amino acids. J lost 4 bases, V lost 1 base, and 8 bases had no gene match. Germline CDR1 LGHNA, CDR2 YSLEER. CDR3 loop: CASSQAGQGLSGANVLTF. The CDR3 DNA sequence: TGCGCCAGCAGCCAAGCAGGACAGGGGCTAAGCGGGGCCAACGTCCTGACTTTC.

This clonotype was detected many times. J is TRBJ2-7 and V is TRBV2, with D maybe TRBD2 (6 bases). The CDR3 totals 12 residues. Germline V CDR1 and CDR2: SNHLY, FYNNEI. The V end was cut by 7 bases, the J end by 1 base, with 8 bases between. Written as DNA, the CDR3 is TGTGCCAGCATGCGGGGATCCTACGAGCAGTACTTC. It translates to CASMRGSYEQYF.

This clonotype appeared a few times. This chain links TRBV1 with TRBJ2-4; TRBD1, the table's D call, lacks a check against the DNA. TRBV1 corresponds to a pseudogene. The CDR3 is 13 amino acids. The CDR3 loop is CTSSPRDRNIQYF. The CDR3 DNA follows: TGCACCAGCAGCCCCCGGGACAGAAACATTCAGTACTTC.

The V gene is TRBV4-2, the J gene TRBJ2-7; 8 bases are a match to TRBD1. The CDR3 loop spans 15 amino acids. Trimming removed 1 base from V and 3 bases from J; junction bases left unmatched: 5. Germline V CDR1 and CDR2: LGHNA, YNFKEQ. Here the CDR3 reads CASSQGGTGYYEQYF. CDR3 nucleotides: TGTGCCAGCAGCCAAGGGGGGACAGGTTACTACGAGCAGTACTTC.

This clonotype was picked up many times. This sequence joins TRBV5-8 and TRBJ1-1; no clear D. The CDR3 has 12 residues. The V gene's germline CDR1 is SGHTS and CDR2 YDEGEE. V lost 0 bases and J 5 bases, leaving 5 bases between the germline ends. The CDR3 protein is CASSLGWTEAFF. CDR3 in DNA: TGTGCCAGCAGCTTGGGGTGGACTGAAGCTTTCTTT.

This clonotype has a count of ten or more. The chain joins TRBV20-1 to TRBJ2-1; tentatively, D is TRBD1 (6 bases). Between the trimmed V and J ends, which lost 7 bases and 4 bases, there was a span of 20 bases. CDR1 is DFQATT, CDR2 SNEGSKA, per germline (reference sequence). The CDR3 spans 15 residues. The CDR3 sequence is CSVPRPGQLYNEQFF. The DNA for the CDR3 is TGCAGTGTCCCACGTCCGGGACAACTATACAATGAGCAGTTCTTC.

This clonotype was counted ten times or more. This sequence joins TRBV6-2 or TRBV6-3 and TRBJ1-1, with D possibly TRBD1 on 5 matching bases. The CDR3 loop spans 13 amino acids. The V and J ends lost 8 bases and 3 bases respectively, with 13 bases between them. CDR1 MNHEY and CDR2 SVGEGT come from the germline V gene. CDR3 nucleotides: TGTGCCAGCTTGGGCAGGGTGGACACTGAAGCTTTCTTT. This sequence encodes CASLGRVDTEAFF.

This clonotype was counted at least ten times. This chain connects TRBV7-6 to TRBJ2-2; no firm D call. The CDR3 has 14 amino acids. Germline-derived CDR1 and CDR2 are SGHVS and FNYEAQ. Trimming took off 3 bases at V and 6 bases at J, with 11 bases between the two ends. The CDR3 DNA sequence: TGTGCCAGCAGCTTCACCTTACTGTCCGGGGAGCTGTTTTTT. Its protein is CASSFTLLSGELFF.

The rearrangement joins TRBV3-1 to TRBJ1-5, with D possibly TRBD1 on 5 matching bases. V gave up 4 bases and J gave up 2 bases, with 9 bases separating them. Looked up from germline, CDR1 is LGHDT and CDR2 is YNNKEL (reference sequence). The CDR3 sequence is 14 residues long. CDR3 nucleotide sequence: TGTGCCAGCAGCCGGGGGGTGGGCAATCAGCCCCAGCATTTT. Translating gives CASSRGVGNQPQHF.

This clonotype showed up just a few times. This chain's CDR3 is CASSYSRYEQFF. CDR3 coding DNA: TGTGCCAGCAGTTACTCGAGGTATGAGCAGTTCTTC. The V and J genes are TRBV6-6 and TRBJ2-1; D remains unclear. Germline-derived CDR1 and CDR2 are MNHNY and SVGAGI (reference sequence). V was cut by 0 bases and J by 8 bases, with 5 bases left in between. The CDR3 totals 12 residues.

The sample holds many counts of this clonotype. The V call is TRBV7-2, the J call TRBJ1-1; no definite D call. CDR3 length equals 15 residues. Trimming took off 5 bases at V and 1 base at J, with 14 bases between the two ends. Germline values: CDR1 SGHTA, CDR2 FQGNSA. CDR3 region: CASSPQSRRNTEAFF. The CDR3 nucleotides are TGTGCCAGCAGCCCACAGTCGAGGAGGAACACTGAAGCTTTCTTT.

The sample holds many counts of this clonotype. This CDR3 is CASSSGTGRRETQYF. The CDR3 nucleotides read TGTGCCAGCAGCTCAGGGACAGGGAGGAGGGAGACCCAGTACTTC. The chain joins TRBV7-3 to TRBJ2-5; TRBD1 matches at 9 bases. The CDR3 totals 15 residues. Germline assignment: CDR1 SGHTA and CDR2 FQGTGA. Trimming at V came to 4 bases and at J to 5 bases, leaving 8 bases not matched to a gene.

This clonotype was found many times. One junction end disagrees with the germline gene, perhaps due to a read error. V is TRBV28 and J is TRBJ1-1; 7 bases fit TRBD1. The CDR3 totals 16 residues. CDR1 and CDR2 (germline): MDHEN, SYDVKM. The CDR3 reads CASSLRRQGWNTEALF. The CDR3 coding sequence is TGTGCCAGCAGTCTAAGAAGACAGGGTTGGAACACTGAAGCTCTCTTT.

This clonotype was counted many times. V and J are TRBV20-1 and TRBJ1-2, with 8 bases fitting TRBD1. This CDR3 contains 13 residues. V shed 5 bases, J shed 8 bases, and the junction held 10 bases outside the gene matches. Germline-derived CDR1 and CDR2 are DFQATT and SNEGSKA (reference sequence). The CDR3, as DNA: TGCAGTGCTGCAGGGGGCGAAATTTACGGCTACACCTTC. This encodes CSAAGGEIYGYTF.

This clonotype was observed many times. V and J are TRBV29-1 and TRBJ1-2; the D is unclear. The CDR3 length is 12 residues. The germline V and J ends were trimmed by 4 bases and 7 bases, with 13 bases remaining between them. Germline CDR1 and CDR2: SQVTM and ANQGSEA. In DNA form, the CDR3 reads TGCAGCGTTGTCGGGTCTCGCTTTGGCTACACCTTC. Amino acids: CSVVGSRFGYTF.

As to this clonotype: Mismatch with germline at one junction end may stem from a read error. The chain couples TRBV7-2 to TRBJ1-1; D is undetermined. Germline V gene data show CDR1 as SGHTA and CDR2 as FQGNSA. The CDR3 extends over 14 amino acids. The CDR3 nucleotides are TGTGCCAGCAGCTTAGATGTCAGAAACACTGAAGCTCTCTTC. Protein sequence: CASSLDVRNTEALF.

J is TRBJ2-7 and V is TRBV5-6; D is uncertain. The germline V gene has CDR1 SGHDT and CDR2 YYEEEE. V was shortened by 0 bases and J by 4 bases, with 11 bases between the two germline ends. The CDR3 is 14 residues long. The CDR3 DNA follows: TGTGCCAGCAGCTTGGGTCCGCTTTTATACGAGCAGTACTTC. The encoded protein is CASSLGPLLYEQYF. The whole variable domain, remainder taken from reference TRBV5-6 and TRBJ2-7, is DAGVTQSPTHLIKTRGQQVTLRCSPKSGHDTVSWYQQALGQGPQFIFQYYEEEERQRGNFPDRFSGHQFPNYSSELNVNALLLGDSALYLCASSLGPLLYEQYFGPGTRLTVT.

This clonotype was observed a handful of times. This chain uses TRBV20-1 with TRBJ1-2; the D gene is possibly TRBD1 (6 bases). This CDR3 has 13 amino acids. CDR1 DFQATT and CDR2 SNEGSKA come from the germline V gene (reference sequence). The V and J ends lost 3 bases and 4 bases respectively, with 12 bases between them. The CDR3 DNA sequence: TGCAGTGCTAGTGCGGGGGCACCCTATGGCTACACCTTC. Its translation is CSASAGAPYGYTF.

This clonotype was found many times. The gene calls are TRBV21-1 and TRBJ1-1. TRBV21-1 is deemed a pseudogene. There are 14 residues in the CDR3. The CDR3 reads CASSNAGVYTEAFF. CDR3 DNA sequence: TGTGCCAGCAGCAATGCCGGTGTGTACACTGAAGCTTTCTTT.

The rearrangement links TRBV5-6 to TRBJ2-1; D is undetermined. This CDR3 is 14 amino acids long. In germline, CDR1 is SGHDT, CDR2 YYEEEE. Trimming removed 4 bases from V and 4 bases from J, with 12 bases in between. As DNA, the CDR3 is TGTGCCAGCAGCCCAGCCCGACGGTACAATGAGCAGTTCTTC. It codes for CASSPARRYNEQFF.

This clonotype turned up a few times. The V call is TRBV11-2, the J call TRBJ2-5; 8 bases fit TRBD1. V lost 5 bases to trimming and J lost 4 bases; unmatched junction nucleotides: 6. Germline CDR1 is SGHAT and CDR2 is FQNNGV. This CDR3 contains 14 residues. The CDR3 coding sequence is TGTGCCAGCAGCCTCAGGGGGCGCGGAGAGACCCAGTACTTC. Protein sequence: CASSLRGRGETQYF.